The 30 T cell receptor beta chains below come from one sample, sequenced in a study of T cell responses to AZD1222 COVID-19 vaccine (dated by TCRdb to the early 2020s). Preparation of the library involved the immunoSEQ multiplex PCR assay. The table comes from immuneACCESS by way of TCRdb, which keeps in-frame sequences with V and J called. Part of the clones is missing from these tables; in studies checked, under half for an unresolved V gene and the rest for unknown reasons. Present in this sample are 250,000 to 300,000 clones, 94% of which were seen just once. The ten top clones hold 0.5% to 0.7% of the sample. The time point label for this specimen denotes: about 28 days (+/-7) after the second vaccine dose. This specimen consisted of peripheral blood, obtained 28 days after the second AZD1222 dose. The receptors shown here come from an adult who received the AZD1222 COVID-19 vaccine.

The V call is TRBV28, the J call TRBJ2-7, with 7 bases identical to TRBD1. The CDR3 consists of 14 residues. The germline gives CDR1 MDHEN, CDR2 SYDVKM. Losses at the gene ends were 4 bases for V and 1 base for J; bases not matched to a gene: 4. The CDR3 DNA follows: TGTGCCAGCAGTTCAGGGGGTAAATCCTACGAGCAGTACTTC. Translating gives CASSSGGKSYEQYF.

The chain links TRBV5-6 to TRBJ1-2, with D uncertain. Germline V CDR1 and CDR2: SGHDT, YYEEEE. This CDR3 is 14 amino acids long. Trimming left V 1 base short and J 4 bases short, with 11 bases between. The CDR3 sequence is CASSLKDAAYGYTF. CDR3 bases: TGTGCCAGCAGCTTGAAGGACGCGGCCTATGGCTACACCTTC.

The chain uses TRBV13 and TRBJ1-5; D gene unclear. CDR1 PRHDT and CDR2 FYEKMQ come from the germline V gene (reference sequence). The length of the CDR3 is 14 residues. Trimming left V 0 bases short and J 0 bases short, with 3 bases between. CDR3 sequence: CASSLGSSNQPQHF. For the CDR3, the DNA is TGTGCCAGCAGCTTAGGTAGTAGCAATCAGCCCCAGCATTTT.

The rearrangement links TRBV2 to TRBJ2-3; TRBD2 matches 7 bases. Germline values: CDR1 SNHLY, CDR2 FYNNEI. This CDR3 comprises 17 residues. Unmatched junction bases numbered 13, after V lost 2 bases and J lost 5 bases. This CDR3 reads CASSESSASGIKDTQYF. CDR3 DNA: TGTGCCAGCAGTGAATCGTCGGCTAGCGGAATAAAAGATACGCAGTATTTT.

The chain is built from TRBV5-1 and TRBJ2-5; a weak D match, TRBD2 (6 bases). The end of the DNA aligns better with TRBJ2-7, so the J call may be wrong. Germline V gene sequence: CDR1 SGHRS, CDR2 YFSETQ. This CDR3 has 12 residues. CDR3 region: CASSLPGDEQYF. Here the CDR3 DNA reads TGCGCCAGCAGCTTGCCGGGGGACGAGCAGTACTTC.

This clone was picked up one time. The V and J genes are TRBV5-4 and TRBJ2-6; D ambiguous. The V gene lost 4 bases and the J gene lost 4 bases, with 12 bases spanning the gap. CDR3 length equals 15 residues. Per germline, CDR1 SGHNT and CDR2 YYREEE (reference sequence). CDR3 nucleotide sequence: TGTGCCAGCAGCACTCCGGGCCAGGGGGCCAACGTCCTGACTTTC. This sequence encodes CASSTPGQGANVLTF.

This clone was detected only a few times. The chain carries TRBV2 and TRBJ1-1; D is uncertain. V was cut by 4 bases and J by 8 bases, with 8 bases left in between. The germline CDR1 and CDR2 sequences are SNHLY and FYNNEI. This CDR3 comprises 11 residues. The CDR3 sequence: CASSGEAEAFF. The CDR3 nucleotides read TGTGCCAGCAGTGGGGAGGCGGAAGCTTTCTTT.

The chain couples TRBV18 to TRBJ1-6, with a tentative D call TRBD1 (6 bases). Germline values: CDR1 KGHSH, CDR2 LQKENI. Trimming took off 3 bases at V and 3 bases at J, with 9 bases between the two ends. The CDR3 is 15 amino acids. CDR3 in amino acids: CASSPGHHYNSPLHF. CDR3 DNA: TGTGCCAGCTCACCGGGACATCACTATAATTCACCCCTCCACTTT.

The chain couples TRBV2 to TRBJ2-4; D possibly uses TRBD1 or TRBD2 (5 bases each). The CDR3 extends over 15 amino acids. The ends were cut back, 7 bases at V and 3 bases at J, with 16 bases in the middle. The V gene's germline CDR1 is SNHLY and CDR2 FYNNEI. CDR3 coding DNA: TGTGCCAGCAACGGTGGTGGGGGTGGCAAAAACATTCAGTACTTC. Amino acids: CASNGGGGGKNIQYF.

The V and J genes are TRBV2 and TRBJ1-3, with D hard to call. The CDR3 spans 15 residues. V was shortened by 2 bases and J by 0 bases, with 8 bases between the two germline ends. The germline CDR1 and CDR2 sequences are SNHLY and FYNNEI. Here the CDR3 reads CASSERVSSGNTIYF. As DNA, the CDR3 is TGTGCCAGCAGTGAACGGGTGAGCTCTGGAAACACCATATATTTT.

V is TRBV5-1 and J is TRBJ2-1; 11 nucleotides align to TRBD2. J lost 10 bases, V lost 4 bases, and 10 bases had no gene match. CDR1 is SGHRS, CDR2 YFSETQ, per germline. The CDR3 is made up of 15 amino acids. CDR3 region: CASSQLAGDQGEQFF. DNA for the CDR3: TGCGCCAGCAGCCAACTAGCGGGAGATCAAGGAGAGCAGTTCTTC.

V gene TRBV13 combines with J gene TRBJ2-7; D gene uncertain. Trimming left V 2 bases short and J 0 bases short, with 5 bases between. This CDR3 comprises 13 residues. The V gene's germline CDR1 is PRHDT and CDR2 FYEKMQ (reference sequence). The CDR3, as DNA: TGTGCCAGCAGCTTACGGATCTCCTACGAGCAGTACTTC. Protein: CASSLRISYEQYF. Based on the CDR3 plus reference TRBV13 and TRBJ2-7, the full variable domain is AAGVIQSPRHLIKEKRETATLKCYPIPRHDTVYWYQQGPGQDPQFLISFYEKMQSDKGSIPDRFSAQQFSDYHSELNMSSLELGDSALYFCASSLRISYEQYFGPGTRLTVT.

The chain is built from TRBV28 and TRBJ1-6; 9 nucleotides line up with TRBD1. Trimming at V came to 2 bases and at J to 8 bases, leaving 7 bases not matched to a gene. Germline V lookup: CDR1 MDHEN, CDR2 SYDVKM. This CDR3 has 16 amino acids. The CDR3 is CASSLGWGQGYSPLHF. CDR3 in DNA: TGTGCCAGCAGTTTAGGCTGGGGACAGGGATATTCACCCCTCCACTTT.

The V gene is TRBV5-6, the J gene TRBJ2-7; TRBD2 is a possible D gene (5 bases). The V end was cut by 4 bases, the J end by 5 bases, with 19 bases between. Germline V gene lookup returns CDR1 SGHDT and CDR2 YYEEEE. CDR3 length equals 15 residues. The CDR3: CASSPAWVGRHEQYF. The CDR3 region has the DNA TGTGCCAGCAGCCCCGCCTGGGTAGGGAGACACGAGCAGTACTTC. The full variable domain, its missing parts supplied by reference TRBV5-6 and TRBJ2-7, is DAGVTQSPTHLIKTRGQQVTLRCSPKSGHDTVSWYQQALGQGPQFIFQYYEEEERQRGNFPDRFSGHQFPNYSSELNVNALLLGDSALYLCASSPAWVGRHEQYFGPGTRLTVT.

The chain carries TRBV7-2 and TRBJ1-2; TRBD1 matches 11 bases. Germline V CDR1 and CDR2: SGHTA, FQGNSA. This CDR3 has 14 amino acids. With 3 bases clipped from V and 6 bases from J, the junction kept 3 bases outside the gene matches. The CDR3 region is CASSFRDRGNGYTF. The CDR3 DNA is TGTGCCAGCAGCTTCCGGGACAGGGGGAATGGCTACACCTTC. Using reference TRBV7-2 and TRBJ1-2 for the parts outside the CDR3, the full variable domain is GAGVSQSPSNKVTEKGKDVELRCDPISGHTALYWYRQSLGQGLEFLIYFQGNSAPDKSGLPSDRFSAERTGGSVSTLTIQRTQQEDSAVYLCASSFRDRGNGYTFGSGTRLTVV.

The V and J genes are TRBV6-5 and TRBJ2-1, with 12 bases lining up with TRBD2. CDR1 is MNHEY, CDR2 SVGAGI, per germline. V shed 0 bases and J 10 bases; nucleotides not matched to a gene: 7. CDR3 length equals 16 residues. CDR3 region: CASSYSMASGGGEQFF. The CDR3 DNA follows: TGTGCCAGCAGTTACTCGATGGCTAGCGGGGGGGGAGAGCAGTTCTTC.

The chain employs TRBV27 and TRBJ2-7; 12 nucleotides agree with TRBD2. V gave up 4 bases and J gave up 3 bases; unmatched junction bases: 1. Germline loops: CDR1 MNHEY, CDR2 SMNVEV (reference sequence). CDR3 length: 14 residues. CDR3 sequence reads: CASSWTSGIYEQYF. DNA for the CDR3: TGTGCCAGCAGTTGGACTAGCGGGATCTACGAGCAGTACTTC.

V usage is TRBV7-9 and J usage is TRBJ2-5, with TRBD2 matching 8 bases. The junction had 9 bases not matched to a gene; V was cut back by 2 bases and J by 1 base. Germline-derived CDR1 and CDR2 are SEHNR and FQNEAQ (reference sequence). This CDR3 comprises 17 residues. The CDR3 here is CASSLSKRGPSQETQYF. The CDR3 bases are TGTGCCAGCAGCTTAAGCAAGCGGGGGCCTTCCCAAGAGACCCAGTACTTC. The whole variable domain, filled in from reference TRBV7-9 and TRBJ2-5, reads DTGVSQNPRHKITKRGQNVTFRCDPISEHNRLYWYRQTLGQGPEFLTYFQNEAQLEKSRLLSDRFSAERPKGSFSTLEIQRTEQGDSAMYLCASSLSKRGPSQETQYFGPGTRLLVL.

The chain recombines TRBV5-5 with TRBJ1-2; 8 bases map to TRBD1. V was pared by 4 bases and J by 7 bases, with 12 bases of the junction left unmatched. Germline V gene sequence: CDR1 SGHKS, CDR2 YYEKEE (reference sequence). The CDR3 has 15 amino acids. CDR3 nucleotides: TGTGCCAGCAGCCAGACAGGGGACCGAGGGGGTGGCTACACCTTC. Translated: CASSQTGDRGGGYTF. Full variable domain (missing parts from reference TRBV5-5 and TRBJ1-2): DAGVTQSPTHLIKTRGQQVTLRCSPISGHKSVSWYQQVLGQGPQFIFQYYEKEERGRGNFPDRFSARQFPNYSSELNVNALLLGDSALYLCASSQTGDRGGGYTFGSGTRLTVV.

The chain carries TRBV29-1 and TRBJ2-3; D is perhaps TRBD2 (5 bases). Germline loops: CDR1 SQVTM, CDR2 ANQGSEA. This CDR3 is 10 amino acids long. Trimming took 6 bases from V and 6 from J, leaving 7 bases between them. CDR3 region: CSVWRDTQYF. The CDR3 region has the DNA TGCAGCGTGTGGAGGGATACGCAGTATTTT.

This chain links TRBV9 with TRBJ2-3; no firm D call. Germline CDR1 reads SGDLS; CDR2 reads YYNGEE. V lost 1 base and J 4 bases, leaving 7 bases between the germline ends. The CDR3 is 13 residues long. The CDR3 is CASSVNSADTQYF. CDR3 bases: TGTGCCAGCAGCGTAAACTCCGCAGATACGCAGTATTTT.

The V gene is TRBV2, the J gene TRBJ1-5; 7 nucleotides agree with TRBD1. The CDR3 sequence is 14 residues long. Per germline, CDR1 SNHLY and CDR2 FYNNEI. Trimming at V came to 5 bases and at J to 7 bases, leaving 8 bases not matched to a gene. The CDR3 coding sequence is TGTGCCAGCAGTCGCGGACAGGCCGGGCAGCCCCAGCATTTT. This encodes CASSRGQAGQPQHF.

The chain combines TRBV5-1 with TRBJ1-4; the D is unclear. CDR1 and CDR2 from the germline V gene are SGHRS and YFSETQ. The CDR3 loop spans 14 amino acids. Trimming removed 4 bases at V and 2 bases at J, with 9 bases between. The DNA of the CDR3 is TGCGCCAGCAGCCTACACGGGACTAATGAAAAACTGTTTTTT. It is translated as CASSLHGTNEKLFF.

This sequence joins TRBV12-3 or TRBV12-4 and TRBJ2-7; D unclear. Trimming removed 0 bases at V and 2 bases at J, with 5 bases between. This CDR3 comprises 13 residues. The CDR3 DNA reads as TGTGCCAGCAGTTTAGCTGCCGCCTACGAGCAGTACTTC. The encoded protein is CASSLAAAYEQYF.

The chain employs TRBV5-1 and TRBJ2-1; the D gene is possibly TRBD2 (5 bases). This CDR3 spans 14 amino acids. With 7 bases removed from V and 3 bases from J, the gap between germline ends came to 14 bases. In germline, CDR1 is SGHRS, CDR2 YFSETQ. The CDR3 spells CASREGNRYNEQFF. The CDR3 DNA sequence: TGCGCCAGCCGCGAGGGCAACCGCTACAATGAGCAGTTCTTC.

The V call is TRBV4-1, the J call TRBJ1-1; D is perhaps TRBD1 (5 bases). Trimming stripped 2 bases from V and 2 bases from J, with 12 bases between. The CDR3 is made up of 15 amino acids. From germline, CDR1 is MGHRA and CDR2 YSYEKL. The CDR3 spells CASSQIGTVNTEAFF. The CDR3 coding sequence is TGCGCCAGCAGCCAAATAGGGACGGTCAACACTGAAGCTTTCTTT.

The rearrangement uses TRBV11-2 and TRBJ2-5; 7 nucleotides line up with TRBD2. The germline CDR1 and CDR2 sequences are SGHAT and FQNNGV. This CDR3 is built from 14 residues. V lost 1 base to trimming and J lost 5 bases; unmatched junction nucleotides: 4. CDR3 DNA: TGTGCCAGCAGCTTAGCGGGAGGAAGGGAGACCCAGTACTTC. Amino acid sequence: CASSLAGGRETQYF.

This chain links TRBV3-1 (or the pseudogene TRBV3-2) with TRBJ1-6; the D gene is possibly TRBD1 (5 bases). This CDR3 is built from 14 residues. In germline, CDR1 is LGHDT, CDR2 YNNKEL (reference sequence). Trimming stripped 1 base from V and 7 bases from J, with 8 bases between. CDR3 nucleotides: TGTGCCAGCAGCCAAGTACGGGACAATTCACCCCTCCACTTT. This codes for CASSQVRDNSPLHF.

The chain couples TRBV11-3 to TRBJ2-1; the match to TRBD1 covers 7 bases. This CDR3 has 14 amino acids. V gave up 8 bases and J gave up 8 bases; unmatched junction bases: 12. In germline, CDR1 is SGHNT, CDR2 YENEEA. DNA for the CDR3: TGTGCCAGCGCCGGGCAGGGGGATAGGGATGAGCAGTTCTTC. Amino acids: CASAGQGDRDEQFF.

The genes are TRBV28 and TRBJ1-2; D gene unclear. The CDR3 is made up of 13 amino acids. Germline CDR1 and CDR2: MDHEN and SYDVKM. V shed 2 bases and J shed 3 bases, with 7 bases lying between them. CDR3 sequence reads: CASSLGQYYGYTF. The CDR3 DNA is TGTGCCAGCAGTTTAGGGCAGTACTATGGCTACACCTTC.